These 9 T cell receptor beta chains were all obtained from the same sample, sequenced in a study of T cell changes during pregnancy in multiple sclerosis. Assay: immunoSEQ multiplex PCR; the TCRdb copy retains only in-frame clones and omits some. The top ten hold around 3.2% of the sample, which has 60,000 to 80,000 clones, approximately 90% seen once. The sequencing here drew on peripheral blood, taken before pregnancy. Source of these receptors: a female donor with multiple sclerosis, enrolled in a pregnancy study.

The V and J genes are TRBV7-2 and TRBJ2-5; 8 positions match TRBD1. The CDR3 is 16 residues long. The J segment lost 4 bases and the V segment lost 1 base, leaving 8 bases of the junction unmatched. Germline assignment: CDR1 SGHTA and CDR2 FQGNSA. CDR3 loop: CASSLDGQGRLETQYF. Written as DNA, the CDR3 is TGTGCCAGCAGCTTAGACGGACAGGGCAGGTTAGAGACCCAGTACTTC.

The chain combines TRBV6-4 with TRBJ2-3, with D tentatively TRBD2 (5 bases). Germline values: CDR1 MRHNA, CDR2 SNTAGT. This CDR3 region has 14 residues. Trimming took off 4 bases at V and 0 bases at J, with 8 bases between the two ends. The CDR3 DNA sequence: TGTGCCAGCAGTGGCGGGTTTAGCACAGATACGCAGTATTTT. Translating it yields CASSGGFSTDTQYF.

The DNA for the CDR3 is TGTGCCAGCAGCTCACTAGCGGGGAACTCCTACGAGCAGTACTTC. Its translation is CASSSLAGNSYEQYF. The V and J genes are TRBV5-6 and TRBJ2-7, with 10 bases aligning to TRBD2. CDR1 is SGHDT, CDR2 YYEEEE, per germline. The CDR3 is made up of 15 amino acids. Unmatched junction bases numbered 3, after V lost 3 bases and J lost 0 bases.

Only one count was recorded for this clone. The chain employs TRBV10-3 and TRBJ1-1; no clear D. Germline CDR1 is ENHRY and CDR2 is SYGVKD. The V end was cut by 0 bases, the J end by 1 base, with 18 bases between. The CDR3 runs 18 residues. CDR3 DNA sequence: TGTGCCATCAGTGAGTCGAATTGGGTCCCCGGGGAGAACACTGAAGCTTTCTTT. It yields the protein CAISESNWVPGENTEAFF.

The genes are TRBV6-5 and TRBJ2-3; D is ambiguous. CDR1 and CDR2 from the germline V gene are MNHEY and SVGAGI. This CDR3 is built from 14 residues. Trimming took off 0 bases at V and 1 base at J, with 5 bases between the two ends. The DNA of the CDR3 is TGTGCCAGCAGTTACTCGGTAGGCACAGATACGCAGTATTTT. Its translation: CASSYSVGTDTQYF.

The chain links TRBV28 to TRBJ1-2; 7 bases line up with TRBD1. The CDR3 sequence is 14 residues long. Germline V gene sequence: CDR1 MDHEN, CDR2 SYDVKM. V gave up 5 bases and J gave up 7 bases; unmatched junction bases: 10. The CDR3 sequence: CASSAFRRGPGYTF. CDR3 sequence (DNA): TGTGCCAGCAGTGCTTTTAGGAGGGGGCCTGGCTACACCTTC.

This clone was seen just once. This chain links TRBV11-2 with TRBJ2-4; TRBD2 is a possible D gene (7 bases). From germline, CDR1 is SGHAT and CDR2 FQNNGV. V dropped 5 bases and J dropped 0 bases, with 17 bases sitting between them. The CDR3 runs to 17 residues. DNA for the CDR3: TGTGCCAGCAGCCCTAGGGGGGGCCATTTAGCCAAAAACATTCAGTACTTC. Translated: CASSPRGGHLAKNIQYF.

The genes are TRBV19 and TRBJ1-1; TRBD1 is a possible D gene (5 bases). V lost 7 bases and J lost 7, with 13 bases in between. CDR3 length: 12 residues. The germline V gene has CDR1 LNHDA and CDR2 SQIVND (reference sequence). This CDR3 is CASISSGREAFF. In DNA form, the CDR3 reads TGTGCCAGTATATCCTCAGGGCGTGAAGCTTTCTTT.

The V call is TRBV6-6, the J call TRBJ1-2; 11 nucleotides line up with TRBD1. The junction had 5 bases not matched to a gene; V was cut back by 1 base and J by 4 bases. The V gene's germline CDR1 is MNHNY and CDR2 SVGAGI (reference sequence). There are 16 residues in the CDR3. CDR3 in amino acids: CASSYYRTGGVYGYTF. In DNA form, the CDR3 reads TGTGCCAGCAGTTACTACAGGACAGGGGGCGTCTATGGCTACACCTTC.